This T cell receptor beta chain was sequenced in a study of blood T cell repertoires in COVID-19. Study as a whole: Samples taken during acute and convalescent COVID-19 were collected in the United States, Italy and Spain. T cells, B-cell-depleted T cells, or PBMCs supplied cDNA or gDNA.

Germline V gene sequence: CDR1 ENHRY, CDR2 SYGVKD. The CDR3 contains 18 residues. V lost 6 bases, J lost 0 bases, and 12 bases stayed unmatched. In the original processing: The authors estimated nucleated cell counts from reference gene primer amplification. Some clones are missing from TCRdb's copy, which holds only in-frame ones; the method was immunoSEQ multiplex PCR. That table gives V, J and clone size, and the DNA gave D and trimming. The data contain approximately 150,000 clones, under 90% of them singletons. The TCR sequence derives from a woman older than 75 with acute or convalescent COVID-19. This chain links TRBV10-3 with TRBJ2-3; the match to TRBD2 covers 10 bases. The sequenced sample was peripheral blood. CDR3 amino acids: CAISQASGRISSTDTQYF. CDR3 coding DNA: TGTGCCATCAGCCAAGCTAGCGGGAGAATCTCTAGCACAGATACGCAGTATTTT.